The next 25 T cell receptor beta chains were all read from a single sample in a study of cytomegalovirus exposure and HLA in healthy donors. Primers for the PCR totalled 60 Vbeta and 13 Jbeta. Sequencing was performed with immunoSEQ multiplex PCR; in TCRdb, only in-frame clones are kept and a portion is missing. Its table lists some 70,000 clones. The sample taken for sequencing was PBMCs. The receptors were gathered from a boy between 10 and 17 years old in good health and CMV-seronegative.

The gene calls are TRBV4-1 and TRBJ2-5; possible D gene TRBD2, 5 bases. The J call may not be correct, given that the DNA end is closer to TRBJ2-7. This CDR3 has 13 amino acids. Germline V gives CDR1 MGHRA, CDR2 YSYEKL. This CDR3 reads CASSPRGAYEQYF. The CDR3 bases are TGCGCCAGCAGCCCCCGGGGAGCCTACGAGCAGTACTTC.

This chain connects TRBV11-2 to TRBJ1-2; 9 bases agree with TRBD1. Germline-derived CDR1 and CDR2 are SGHAT and FQNNGV. This CDR3 is 15 amino acids long. V was pared by 1 base and J by 7 bases, with 7 bases of the junction left unmatched. The CDR3: CASSLVGGTGSGYTF. Here the CDR3 DNA reads TGTGCCAGCAGCTTAGTAGGAGGGACAGGGTCTGGCTACACCTTC.

This chain joins TRBV5-6 and TRBJ2-5; the D gene is possibly TRBD2 (6 bases). Germline V lookup: CDR1 SGHDT, CDR2 YYEEEE. V lost 0 bases and J lost 5, with 8 bases in between. This CDR3 comprises 13 residues. The CDR3 protein is CASSLASDETQYF. The CDR3 region has the DNA TGTGCCAGCAGCTTGGCTAGCGATGAGACCCAGTACTTC.

V usage is TRBV19 and J usage is TRBJ2-7, with TRBD1 matching 7 bases. J lost 5 bases, V lost 3 bases, and 7 bases had no gene match. The CDR3 consists of 14 residues. The germline gives CDR1 LNHDA, CDR2 SQIVND (reference sequence). The CDR3 region is CASSIQGGYDEQYF. CDR3 nucleotides: TGTGCCAGTAGTATCCAAGGGGGCTACGACGAGCAGTACTTC.

The chain couples TRBV19 to TRBJ1-1, with 7 nucleotides matching TRBD1. V was pared by 3 bases and J by 5 bases, with 15 bases of the junction left unmatched. This CDR3 is 17 amino acids long. Germline V gives CDR1 LNHDA, CDR2 SQIVND (reference sequence). CDR3: CASSIYYGQGVDTEAFF. CDR3 DNA: TGTGCCAGTAGTATCTACTATGGCCAGGGGGTTGATACTGAAGCTTTCTTT.

This rearrangement joins TRBV18 to TRBJ2-7; 8 bases align to TRBD1. V shed 4 bases, J shed 2 bases, and the junction held 7 bases outside the gene matches. This CDR3 spans 15 amino acids. Germline-derived CDR1 and CDR2 are KGHSH and LQKENI. The CDR3 is CASSRLGTGAYEQYF. CDR3 nucleotides: TGTGCCAGCTCACGTCTAGGGACAGGAGCCTACGAGCAGTACTTC.

The rearrangement uses TRBV7-6 and TRBJ2-5; D perhaps matches TRBD1 (6 bases). The CDR3 has 16 residues. The V end lost 5 bases, the J end lost 1 base, and 17 bases lay between the germline ends. Germline loops: CDR1 SGHVS, CDR2 FNYEAQ. The CDR3 reads CASSPYRQETQETQYF. In nucleotides, the CDR3 is TGTGCCAGCAGCCCCTATCGACAGGAGACCCAAGAGACCCAGTACTTC.

The chain employs TRBV6-5 and TRBJ2-1; 12 bases are shared with TRBD2. CDR3 length: 14 residues. Looked up from germline, CDR1 is MNHEY and CDR2 is SVGAGI. V trimming: 7 bases; J trimming: 5 bases; junction bases outside the gene matches: 3. The CDR3 DNA sequence: TGTGCCAGCAAACTAGCGGGAGGCCACAATGAGCAGTTCTTC. Its protein is CASKLAGGHNEQFF.

The chain recombines TRBV19 with TRBJ2-7; TRBD1 agrees at 7 bases. Germline assignment: CDR1 LNHDA and CDR2 SQIVND (reference sequence). This CDR3 is 14 amino acids long. With V trimmed by 3 bases and J by 1 base, 3 bases remained unmatched. The CDR3: CASSMGDSSYEQYF. In DNA form, the CDR3 reads TGTGCCAGTAGTATGGGGGACAGTTCCTACGAGCAGTACTTC.

In regard to this clone: Other nucleotide sequences from this sample produce the same CDR3. The chain carries TRBV5-6 and TRBJ2-7, with TRBD1 matching over 9 bases. The CDR3 spans 14 residues. The junction had 5 bases not matched to a gene; V was cut back by 4 bases and J by 3 bases. CDR1 and CDR2 (germline): SGHDT, YYEEEE. CDR3 bases: TGTGCCAGCAGCCCGGGACAGGGCGACTACGAGCAGTACTTC. Protein sequence: CASSPGQGDYEQYF. Full variable domain (rest looked up from reference TRBV5-6 and TRBJ2-7): DAGVTQSPTHLIKTRGQQVTLRCSPKSGHDTVSWYQQALGQGPQFIFQYYEEEERQRGNFPDRFSGHQFPNYSSELNVNALLLGDSALYLCASSPGQGDYEQYFGPGTRLTVT.

V usage is TRBV20-1 and J usage is TRBJ1-1; TRBD1 is a possible D gene (5 bases). V was trimmed by 5 bases and J by 6 bases, leaving 10 bases between them. The CDR3 runs to 11 residues. Germline assignment: CDR1 DFQATT and CDR2 SNEGSKA (reference sequence). In DNA, the CDR3 is TGCAGTGCTGTCCCGACAGCTGAAGCTTTCTTT. Translating gives CSAVPTAEAFF.

V usage is TRBV5-1 and J usage is TRBJ2-1; unclear D gene. Trimming shortened V by 4 bases and J by 0 bases, and 8 bases separated the two germline ends. Germline V gene sequence: CDR1 SGHRS, CDR2 YFSETQ. The CDR3 totals 14 residues. The CDR3 here is CASSMESSYNEQFF. DNA for the CDR3: TGCGCCAGCAGCATGGAGAGCTCCTACAATGAGCAGTTCTTC.

The chain has TRBV7-2 and TRBJ1-1; 7 nucleotides match TRBD1. Germline V gene sequence: CDR1 SGHTA, CDR2 FQGNSA. The CDR3 sequence is 15 residues long. The junction had 8 bases not matched to a gene; V was cut back by 7 bases and J by 0 bases. The CDR3 DNA follows: TGTGCCAGCAAACCTCCCGGGACAGTGAACACTGAAGCTTTCTTT. It translates to CASKPPGTVNTEAFF.

The chain has TRBV5-1 and TRBJ1-2; D not resolved. Trimming shortened V by 0 bases and J by 4 bases, and 16 bases separated the two germline ends. This CDR3 is 16 amino acids long. Per germline, CDR1 SGHRS and CDR2 YFSETQ. CDR3 in amino acids: CASSLEGWGESYGYTF. In DNA, the CDR3 is TGCGCCAGCAGCTTGGAAGGCTGGGGAGAGAGCTATGGCTACACCTTC.

This sequence joins TRBV9 and TRBJ2-5; 10 bases match TRBD2. The trim removed 0 bases at V and 4 bases at J, leaving 6 bases unmatched. The CDR3 sequence is 16 residues long. CDR1 SGDLS and CDR2 YYNGEE come from the germline V gene. CDR3 residues: CASSVASGSGGETQYF. In DNA form, the CDR3 reads TGTGCCAGCAGCGTAGCTAGCGGGAGCGGCGGAGAGACCCAGTACTTC.

The chain employs TRBV11-2 and TRBJ1-1; 8 bases match TRBD1. The CDR3 sequence is 14 residues long. J gave up 4 bases and V 5 bases, and 6 bases lay outside the gene matches. Per germline, CDR1 SGHAT and CDR2 FQNNGV. The CDR3 reads CASSPEQGGTEAFF. CDR3 DNA: TGTGCCAGCAGCCCAGAACAGGGGGGCACTGAAGCTTTCTTT. The whole variable domain, remainder taken from reference TRBV11-2 and TRBJ1-1, is EAGVAQSPRYKIIEKRQSVAFWCNPISGHATLYWYQQILGQGPKLLIQFQNNGVVDDSQLPKDRFSAERLKGVDSTLKIQPAKLEDSAVYLCASSPEQGGTEAFFGQGTRLTVV.

The chain is built from TRBV19 and TRBJ2-2; a possible D gene is TRBD1 (6 bases). The CDR3 loop spans 16 amino acids. V shed 4 bases and J shed 6 bases, with 18 bases lying between them. The V gene's germline CDR1 is LNHDA and CDR2 SQIVND (reference sequence). As DNA, the CDR3 is TGTGCCAGTAGTAAGTTCGGACAGTCAAACCCCGGGGAGCTGTTTTTT. Translation: CASSKFGQSNPGELFF.

V gene TRBV6-6 combines with J gene TRBJ2-5; unclear D gene. V was cut by 6 bases and J by 5 bases, with 13 bases left in between. Per germline, CDR1 MNHNY and CDR2 SVGAGI (reference sequence). The CDR3 has 13 residues. CDR3 sequence: CASSLIGGETQYF. The CDR3 DNA follows: TGTGCCAGCAGCCTAATTGGCGGCGAGACCCAGTACTTC.

The gene calls are TRBV4-2 and TRBJ2-1, with 9 positions matching TRBD2. The CDR3 consists of 16 residues. Germline values: CDR1 LGHNA, CDR2 YNFKEQ. The J segment lost 3 bases and the V segment lost 0 bases, leaving 3 bases of the junction unmatched. The CDR3 nucleotides read TGTGCCAGCAGCCAAGACGGGACTAGCAGCTACAATGAGCAGTTCTTC. Encoded protein: CASSQDGTSSYNEQFF.

The chain couples TRBV7-2 to TRBJ2-7; 9 nucleotides align to TRBD1. Looked up from germline, CDR1 is SGHTA and CDR2 is FQGNSA. The CDR3 is 15 amino acids. V dropped 1 base and J dropped 5; count of bases not matched to a gene: 6. This CDR3 is CASSLGGTGLDEQYF. The DNA for the CDR3 is TGTGCCAGCAGCTTAGGGGGGACAGGGTTGGACGAGCAGTACTTC.

The chain couples TRBV12-5 to TRBJ2-5, with 8 bases aligning to TRBD1. The closer fit of TRBJ2-7 to the DNA end suggests the J call may be wrong. Per the germline V gene, CDR1 is LGHNT and CDR2 is FRNRAP. The CDR3 extends over 14 amino acids. CDR3 coding DNA: TGTGCTAGTGGTTCCGGACAGGGTGACCACGAGCAGTACTTC. This gives the protein CASGSGQGDHEQYF.

V gene TRBV5-8 combines with J gene TRBJ1-2; TRBD1 agrees at 8 bases. Trimming removed 4 bases from V and 4 bases from J; junction bases left unmatched: 9. The CDR3 runs 15 residues. Germline-derived CDR1 and CDR2 are SGHTS and YDEGEE. The chain's CDR3 is CASSTRTGQAYGYTF. As DNA, the CDR3 is TGTGCCAGCAGCACAAGGACAGGGCAGGCCTATGGCTACACCTTC.

The chain joins TRBV18 to TRBJ1-1, with D perhaps matching TRBD1 (5 bases). Trimming took 0 bases from V and 0 from J, leaving 11 bases between them. The CDR3 contains 16 residues. From germline, CDR1 is KGHSH and CDR2 LQKENI. The CDR3 protein is CASSPPPQEMNTEAFF. CDR3 coding DNA: TGTGCCAGCTCACCACCGCCACAGGAGATGAACACTGAAGCTTTCTTT.

The chain uses TRBV5-1 and TRBJ2-1; 13 bases line up with TRBD2. The CDR3 contains 16 residues. J was trimmed by 8 bases and V by 3 bases; bases with no gene match: 8. In germline, CDR1 is SGHRS, CDR2 YFSETQ. This CDR3 reads CASSYTSGRAADEQFF. Written as DNA, the CDR3 is TGCGCCAGCAGCTATACTAGCGGGAGGGCCGCGGATGAGCAGTTCTTC.

The chain joins TRBV6-4 to TRBJ2-3; maybe TRBD2 (6 bases). The CDR3 is 16 amino acids. V dropped 0 bases and J dropped 3 bases, with 13 bases sitting between them. Per the germline V gene, CDR1 is MRHNA and CDR2 is SNTAGT. The CDR3 nucleotides read TGTGCCAGCAGTGACTCCAGCCTAGCGCATACAGATACGCAGTATTTT. Residues: CASSDSSLAHTDTQYF.